This T cell receptor (beta chain) was documented in a study of identical twins. The CDR3 spans 14 residues. Unmatched junction bases numbered 11, after V lost 3 bases and J lost 6 bases. Per the germline V gene, CDR1 is SQVTM and CDR2 is ANQGSEA. TCRdb re-derived calls from the 5' RACE reads in MiXCR, one entry per CDR3 protein. This table has 450,000 to 600,000 distinct CDR3 sequences, more than 20% appearing once. Study-wide results and caveats: Conclusions rested on cross-sectional statistics rather than following the same donors. Reduced insertions were recorded for abundant cord blood beta clonotypes, with no such pattern in memory repertoires.

This clonotype occurred a few times. The target antigen is unknown. In addition, the sample was reused for a study of yellow fever vaccine responses in identical twins.

The rearrangement uses TRBV29-1 and TRBJ2-7; TRBD2 matches 7 bases. The receptor was derived from a woman aged 18-29 years in good health. The material sequenced was CD4+ T cells sorted from blood. DNA of the CDR3: TGCAGCGTTGATGGGGGGGGAACCGCCTCCGAGCAGTACTTC. This encodes CSVDGGGTASEQYF.